A single sample is the source of the 27 T cell receptor beta chains below, sequenced in a study of blood T cells in healthy people across ages. The authors ran a second PCR of about 7 to 12 cycles using a sample-barcoded 5' primer and a J-beta primer mix. TCRdb processed the 5' RACE reads anew with MiXCR; each CDR3 protein has one entry. Among around 1,700,000 distinct CDR3 sequences listed, roughly 30% were seen once. Sequenced input: blood. These receptors all come from a woman aged 25-40 years in good health.

This clonotype was found a few times. CDR3 amino acids: CSVTLAGGSYNEQFF. CDR3 DNA sequence: TGCAGCGTTACCCTAGCGGGGGGCTCCTACAATGAGCAGTTCTTC. The chain couples TRBV29-1 to TRBJ2-1, with 11 bases matching TRBD2. Germline CDR1 SQVTM, CDR2 ANQGSEA. The CDR3 is made up of 15 amino acids. Unmatched junction bases numbered 3, after V lost 5 bases and J lost 0 bases.

The chain employs TRBV5-1 and TRBJ2-7, with TRBD2 matching 7 bases. CDR1 is SGHRS and CDR2 is YFSETQ in the germline V gene. V shed 1 base and J 4 bases; nucleotides not matched to a gene: 14. This CDR3 contains 17 residues. The CDR3 nucleotides are TGCGCCAGCAGCTTGACCCTCCGAGGGGAGGGATCTTACGAGCAGTACTTC. Its translation: CASSLTLRGEGSYEQYF.

Ten or more counts support this clonotype. J is TRBJ2-5 and V is TRBV7-9; no reliable D call. This CDR3 is 15 amino acids long. V lost 3 bases, J lost 5 bases, and 16 bases lay in between. Per the germline V gene, CDR1 is SEHNR and CDR2 is FQNEAQ (reference sequence). CDR3 DNA: TGTGCCAGCAGCTTTTCAGGCCCTGTCGGGGAGACCCAGTACTTC. This gives the protein CASSFSGPVGETQYF.

The chain is built from TRBV9 and TRBJ1-2, with TRBD1 as a possible D gene (5 bases). V was clipped by 4 bases and J by 5 bases, with 18 bases between them. The CDR3 runs 15 residues. Germline CDR1 reads SGDLS; CDR2 reads YYNGEE. The CDR3, as DNA: TGTGCCAGCAGCCTCGAGGGAACGGGGCGATATGGCTACACCTTC. This codes for CASSLEGTGRYGYTF. The full variable domain, in which reference TRBV9 and TRBJ1-2 provide the parts outside the CDR3, is DSGVTQTPKHLITATGQRVTLRCSPRSGDLSVYWYQQSLDQGLQFLIQYYNGEERAKGNILERFSAQQFPDLHSELNLSSLELGDSALYFCASSLEGTGRYGYTFGSGTRLTVV.

The chain couples TRBV24-1 to TRBJ2-1; D is ambiguous. Trimming shortened V by 4 bases and J by 0 bases, and 9 bases separated the two germline ends. Germline V CDR1 and CDR2: KGHDR, SFDVKD. The CDR3 covers 15 residues. The CDR3 here is CATSDGLSSYNEQFF. CDR3 DNA sequence: TGTGCCACCAGTGACGGGCTTAGCTCCTACAATGAGCAGTTCTTC.

On this clonotype: Given the absence of the conserved phenylalanine or tryptophan at the CDR3 end, a read error is likely. Here the CDR3 reads CASSLTAGVSSYEQYI. The CDR3 DNA reads as TGCGCCAGCAGCTTGACGGCTGGGGTGAGCTCCTACGAGCAGTACATC. The chain couples TRBV5-1 to TRBJ2-7; D remains ambiguous. CDR3 length: 16 residues. V was shortened by 1 base and J by 0 bases, with 14 bases between the two germline ends. Germline assignment: CDR1 SGHRS and CDR2 YFSETQ.

This chain uses TRBV5-1 with TRBJ1-2; tentatively, D is TRBD1 (5 bases). With 10 bases removed from V and 5 bases from J, the gap between germline ends came to 30 bases. The CDR3 contains 17 residues. CDR1 SGHRS and CDR2 YFSETQ come from the germline V gene. CDR3 in DNA: TGCGCCCCCAACAGTGGGGCAGACGGACAAGAGAATTATGGCTACACCTTC. Protein product: CAPNSGADGQENYGYTF.

At least ten counts were recorded for this clonotype. V is TRBV6-6 and J is TRBJ2-7; D not certain. The germline V gene encodes CDR1 MNHNY and CDR2 SVGAGI (reference sequence). V shed 2 bases and J shed 4 bases, with 9 bases lying between them. The CDR3 length is 13 residues. The chain's CDR3 is CASSYAPGYEQYF. The CDR3 bases are TGTGCCAGCAGTTACGCGCCGGGTTACGAGCAGTACTTC.

This clonotype was observed at least ten times. V gene TRBV5-1 combines with J gene TRBJ2-7, with D perhaps matching TRBD2 (6 bases). Germline V CDR1 and CDR2: SGHRS, YFSETQ. Trimming left V 4 bases short and J 0 bases short, with 14 bases between. The CDR3 covers 15 residues. The CDR3 sequence is CASSPSEGRSYEQYF. For the CDR3, the DNA is TGCGCCAGCAGCCCGTCGGAGGGGCGCTCCTACGAGCAGTACTTC. Supplemented by reference TRBV5-1 and TRBJ2-7, the full variable domain reads KAGVTQTPRYLIKTRGQQVTLSCSPISGHRSVSWYQQTPGQGLQFLFEYFSETQRNKGNFPGRFSGRQFSNSRSEMNVSTLELGDSALYLCASSPSEGRSYEQYFGPGTRLTVT.

The rearrangement uses TRBV7-2 and TRBJ1-1; D is perhaps TRBD1 (6 bases). The CDR3 runs 13 residues. V lost 5 bases and J lost 7, with 14 bases in between. CDR1 SGHTA and CDR2 FQGNSA come from the germline V gene. CDR3 coding DNA: TGTGCCAGCAGCCCCTGGACAGAGGGTGAAGCTTTCTTT. Translating gives CASSPWTEGEAFF.

This clonotype appeared once. The rearrangement links TRBV7-2 to TRBJ2-1; D possibly corresponds to TRBD2 (6 bases). The CDR3 spans 15 residues. V dropped 5 bases and J dropped 9 bases, with 20 bases sitting between them. The V gene's germline CDR1 is SGHTA and CDR2 FQGNSA. The CDR3 here is CASSPSSVDFGEQFF. DNA of the CDR3: TGTGCCAGCAGCCCATCTAGCGTGGATTTCGGTGAGCAGTTCTTC.

The chain couples TRBV9 to TRBJ2-7, with D perhaps matching TRBD1 (5 bases). V lost 2 bases to trimming and J lost 3 bases, with 15 bases between them. The CDR3 extends over 15 amino acids. Germline V lookup: CDR1 SGDLS, CDR2 YYNGEE. The CDR3 spells CASSVDIGRSYEQYF. For the CDR3, the DNA is TGTGCCAGCAGCGTGGACATTGGACGGAGCTACGAGCAGTACTTC.

The table lists this clonotype with a few counts. The chain combines TRBV5-1 with TRBJ2-5; 9 nucleotides line up with TRBD2. There are 14 residues in the CDR3. Trimming at V came to 2 bases and at J to 5 bases, leaving 4 bases not matched to a gene. CDR1 and CDR2 from the germline V gene are SGHRS and YFSETQ. CDR3 nucleotide sequence: TGCGCCAGCAGCTTTAGCGGGAGAAGGGAGACCCAGTACTTC. This sequence encodes CASSFSGRRETQYF.

This sequence joins TRBV10-3 and TRBJ1-1, with a weak D call TRBD1 (6 bases). The ends were cut back, 3 bases at V and 1 base at J, with 12 bases in the middle. The V gene's germline CDR1 is ENHRY and CDR2 SYGVKD. The CDR3 is 15 amino acids. CDR3 sequence (DNA): TGTGCCATCAGTGAACAGGGAGGGACGAACACTGAAGCTTTCTTT. As protein: CAISEQGGTNTEAFF.

This clonotype was seen a handful of times. The chain couples TRBV29-1 to TRBJ1-1, with D hard to call. CDR3 length equals 13 residues. CDR1 and CDR2 from the germline V gene are SQVTM and ANQGSEA. Trimming left V 4 bases short and J 1 base short, with 10 bases between. The CDR3 loop is CSVALNTNTEAFF. CDR3 sequence (DNA): TGCAGCGTTGCCCTTAATACGAACACTGAAGCTTTCTTT.

The chain uses TRBV30 and TRBJ1-5; D unclear. Germline loops: CDR1 GTSNPN, CDR2 SVGIG (reference sequence). This CDR3 contains 12 residues. V gave up 5 bases and J gave up 9 bases, with 14 bases separating them. As DNA, the CDR3 is TGTGCCTGGGGGCCAGGTCCAGGGCCCCAGCATTTT. This sequence encodes CAWGPGPGPQHF.

The V call is TRBV10-2, the J call TRBJ2-3; maybe TRBD1 (5 bases). Germline V gene sequence: CDR1 WSHSY, CDR2 SAAADI. Trimming removed 6 bases at V and 6 bases at J, with 25 bases between. The CDR3 totals 17 residues. In DNA form, the CDR3 reads TGCGCCAGCAGGGCCCCCTCGGCAGGGAACGTAGGGGATACGCAGTATTTT. Protein product: CASRAPSAGNVGDTQYF.

CDR3 sequence: CSARSLAGAGKTQYF. The CDR3 nucleotides are TGCAGTGCTAGGTCCCTAGCGGGGGCCGGGAAGACCCAGTACTTC. The J gene is TRBJ2-4, the V gene TRBV20-1; 10 bases are shared with TRBD2. Near its end, the DNA agrees better with TRBJ2-5, so the J call may be wrong. The CDR3 is 15 amino acids. From germline, CDR1 is DFQATT and CDR2 SNEGSKA (reference sequence).

The chain has TRBV2 and TRBJ2-4; D is possibly TRBD2 (5 bases). The germline gives CDR1 SNHLY, CDR2 FYNNEI. This CDR3 region has 15 residues. Trimming took off 7 bases at V and 13 bases at J, with 26 bases between the two ends. The CDR3 spells CASKSRGNQNNEQYF. The CDR3 DNA follows: TGTGCCAGCAAATCAAGAGGGAATCAGAACAATGAGCAGTACTTC.

In its sample, this clonotype was seen a few times. The genes are TRBV29-1 and TRBJ2-1, with 9 bases matching TRBD2. Germline lookup yields CDR1 SQVTM and CDR2 ANQGSEA. The CDR3 loop spans 14 amino acids. V was pared by 4 bases and J by 4 bases, with 5 bases of the junction left unmatched. CDR3 loop: CSVVSSGGYNEQFF. CDR3 coding DNA: TGCAGCGTTGTTTCCAGCGGGGGGTACAATGAGCAGTTCTTC.

This clonotype was seen at least ten times. CDR3 in amino acids: CASSLGDFMNTEAFF. The CDR3 DNA follows: TGCGCCAGCAGCTTGGGGGACTTCATGAACACTGAAGCTTTCTTT. The chain couples TRBV5-1 to TRBJ1-1, with a weak D call TRBD1 (5 bases). From germline, CDR1 is SGHRS and CDR2 YFSETQ. The ends were cut back, 0 bases at V and 0 bases at J, with 9 bases in the middle. The CDR3 loop spans 15 amino acids.

The V gene is TRBV20-1, the J gene TRBJ2-7, with D perhaps TRBD1 (6 bases). V dropped 0 bases and J dropped 5 bases, with 11 bases sitting between them. The CDR3 totals 13 residues. The germline V gene has CDR1 DFQATT and CDR2 SNEGSKA (reference sequence). CDR3 sequence (DNA): TGCAGTGCTAGAGACCCAACAGGGAACGAGCAGTACTTC. Translating it yields CSARDPTGNEQYF.

This chain links TRBV28 with TRBJ2-5; TRBD1 might be the D (5 bases). Germline values: CDR1 MDHEN, CDR2 SYDVKM. This CDR3 contains 14 residues. The germline V and J ends were trimmed by 6 bases and 5 bases, with 16 bases remaining between them. The CDR3 DNA follows: TGTGCCAGCAGCCCTCCAGGGATGGTGGAGACCCAGTACTTC. This sequence encodes CASSPPGMVETQYF.

This clonotype has just a few counts. V usage is TRBV6-5 and J usage is TRBJ1-1; possible D gene TRBD1, 5 bases. The ends were cut back, 0 bases at V and 3 bases at J, with 5 bases in the middle. From germline, CDR1 is MNHEY and CDR2 SVGAGI. CDR3 length equals 13 residues. The CDR3 DNA is TGTGCCAGCAGTTACTCGGGGCACACTGAAGCTTTCTTT. Translated: CASSYSGHTEAFF.

The chain recombines TRBV28 with TRBJ2-7, with D tentatively TRBD2 (5 bases). The CDR3 consists of 16 residues. The germline V and J ends were trimmed by 2 bases and 0 bases, with 14 bases remaining between them. Germline CDR1 MDHEN, CDR2 SYDVKM. For the CDR3, the DNA is TGTGCCAGCAGTTTAGTTCCCGGGAAGGGCTCCTACGAGCAGTACTTC. Protein: CASSLVPGKGSYEQYF.

The chain employs TRBV6-1 and TRBJ1-5; D is perhaps TRBD1 (6 bases). The V end was cut by 3 bases, the J end by 0 bases, with 9 bases between. The CDR3 spans 15 residues. Germline V lookup: CDR1 MNHNS, CDR2 SASEGT. CDR3 DNA sequence: TGTGCCAGCAGTGATGGGGGGCCTAGCAATCAGCCCCAGCATTTT. This gives the protein CASSDGGPSNQPQHF.

This clonotype was picked up many times. The chain has TRBV27 and TRBJ2-5; D is possibly TRBD2 (5 bases). CDR1 is MNHEY, CDR2 SMNVEV, per germline (reference sequence). Trimming removed 5 bases at V and 0 bases at J, with 28 bases between. CDR3 length: 20 amino acids. The CDR3 protein is CASSKDIWGELDPDQETQYF. Here the CDR3 DNA reads TGTGCCAGCAGTAAAGACATTTGGGGAGAGCTCGACCCCGACCAAGAGACCCAGTACTTC.